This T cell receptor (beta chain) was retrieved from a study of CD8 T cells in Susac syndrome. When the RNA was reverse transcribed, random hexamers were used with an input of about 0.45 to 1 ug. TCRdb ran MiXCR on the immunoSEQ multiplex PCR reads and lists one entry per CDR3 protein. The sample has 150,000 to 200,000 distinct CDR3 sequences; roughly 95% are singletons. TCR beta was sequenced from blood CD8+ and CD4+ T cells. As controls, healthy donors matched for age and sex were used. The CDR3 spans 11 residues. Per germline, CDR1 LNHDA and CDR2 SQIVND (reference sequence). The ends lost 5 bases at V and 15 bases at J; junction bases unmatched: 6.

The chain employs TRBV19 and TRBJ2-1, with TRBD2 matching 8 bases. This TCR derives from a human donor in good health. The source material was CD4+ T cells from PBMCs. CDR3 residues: CASSYGTRRFF. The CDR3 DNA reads TGTGCCAGTAGTTATGGGACTAGGAGGTTCTTC.